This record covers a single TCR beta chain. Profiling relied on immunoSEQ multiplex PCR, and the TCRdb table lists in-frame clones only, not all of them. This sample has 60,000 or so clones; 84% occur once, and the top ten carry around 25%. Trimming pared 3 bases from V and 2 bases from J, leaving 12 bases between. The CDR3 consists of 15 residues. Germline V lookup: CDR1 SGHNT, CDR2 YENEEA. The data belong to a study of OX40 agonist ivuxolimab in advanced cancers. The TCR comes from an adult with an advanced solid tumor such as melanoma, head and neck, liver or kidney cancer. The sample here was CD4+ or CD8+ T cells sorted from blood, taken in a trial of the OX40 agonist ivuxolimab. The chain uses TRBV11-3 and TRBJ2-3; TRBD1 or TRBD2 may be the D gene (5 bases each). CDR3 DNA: TGTGCCAGCAGCTTGGGGACCCTCTCCACAGATACGCAGTATTTT. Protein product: CASSLGTLSTDTQYF.